This TCR beta chain originates from a study of molecular identifiers for immune sequencing clone quantification. The CDR3 length is 13 residues. V was clipped by 4 bases and J by 3 bases, with 10 bases between them. From germline, CDR1 is MGHRA and CDR2 YSYEKL. Many counts were recorded for this clonotype. TCRdb analysed the PCR reads with MiXCR anew, one entry per CDR3 protein. Of a few hundred thousand distinct CDR3 sequences in the sample, about 22% were seen once. The origin of this receptor is a human donor in good health. Some libraries in this study had Jurkat cell RNA spiked in. V and J are TRBV4-1 and TRBJ2-7; a possible D gene is TRBD1 (5 bases). The material sequenced was naive CD8+ T cells from blood, with Jurkat cell RNA spiked in. The subset denotes: FACS-sorted CD8+CD4-CCR7+CD45RA+ naive T cells. CDR3 nucleotides: TGCGCCAGCAGCCCCAGGGTTTTCTACGAGCAGTACTTC. Protein: CASSPRVFYEQYF.